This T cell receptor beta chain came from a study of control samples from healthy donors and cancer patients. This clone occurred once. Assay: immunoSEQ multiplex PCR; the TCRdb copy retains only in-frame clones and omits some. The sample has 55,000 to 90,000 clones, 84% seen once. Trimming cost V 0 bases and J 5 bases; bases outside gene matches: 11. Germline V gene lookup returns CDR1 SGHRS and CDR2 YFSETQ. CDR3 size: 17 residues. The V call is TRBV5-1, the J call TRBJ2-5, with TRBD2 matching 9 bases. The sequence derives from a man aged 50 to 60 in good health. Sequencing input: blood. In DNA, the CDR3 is TGCGCCAGCAGCTTGGCGATAGGGCTAGCGGGAATCGAGACCCAGTACTTC. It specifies CASSLAIGLAGIETQYF.